The T cell receptor (beta chain) described here comes from a study of blood T cells in healthy people across ages. Study-level points and caveats: Among long-lived donors, naive CD4+ cells were more numerous and diversity higher than in aged donors.

With regard to this clonotype: The target antigen is unknown.

The CDR3 is 12 amino acids. The V gene's germline CDR1 is KGHSH and CDR2 LQKENI. The V end lost 4 bases, the J end lost 11 bases, and 14 bases lay between the germline ends. The authors ran a second PCR of about 6 to 11 cycles using a sample-barcoded 5' primer and a J-beta primer mix. Researchers report that a template-switch adaptor with 12 random nucleotides tagged each cDNA molecule. TCRdb analysed the 5' RACE reads with MiXCR anew, one entry per CDR3 protein. The sample holds about 760,000 distinct CDR3 sequences, roughly 56% seen once. The TCR comes from a man aged 35 to 55 in good health. The gene calls are TRBV18 and TRBJ2-5; D not certain. Sequencing was performed on blood. The DNA for the CDR3 is TGTGCCAGCTCACTCAGAGAGAATGAGCAGTACTTC. It encodes CASSLRENEQYF.